The entry below describes one TCR beta chain. What it binds is unknown. TCRdb redid the calling of the reads with MiXCR, one entry per CDR3 protein. The sample has hundreds of thousands of distinct CDR3 sequences, approximately 24% seen once. The data belong to a study of T cell repertoires in cytomegalovirus infection. Study information: Public TCR beta signatures were indicative of both CMV infection and a matching HLA type.

Whole-study results and caveats: CMV carriers with the relevant HLA were identified by cumulative public TCR beta family frequency.

Germline-derived CDR1 and CDR2 are SGHRS and YFSETQ. The ends were cut back, 2 bases at V and 3 bases at J, with 11 bases in the middle. The CDR3 runs to 14 residues. This TCR was sampled from a human donor in good health (CMV status not recorded). Some clones in this sample may be carry-over from other donors' samples. This chain uses TRBV5-1 with TRBJ1-2; D gene unclear. The sequenced sample consisted of CD8+ T cells from PBMCs. The CDR3 nucleotides are TGCGCCAGCAGCTTTGGCAGCCTCTACTATGGCTACACCTTC. Amino acids: CASSFGSLYYGYTF.